The 2 T cell receptor beta chains below all came from one sample that was sequenced in a study of cytomegalovirus exposure and HLA in healthy donors (dated 2017 in TCRdb). Receptor libraries were prepared by the immunoSEQ multiplex PCR assay. TCRdb's version of the immuneACCESS table is confined to in-frame rearrangements and falls short of the full clone set. An unresolved V gene accounts for under half of the shortfall where checked; the remainder is of unknown origin. The sample includes under 150,000 clones, with around nine tenths observed a single time. Clones ranked in the top ten supply less than 9% of the sample. The source material was PBMCs. The source of these receptors is a young man in good health and CMV-seropositive.

The J gene is TRBJ2-1, the V gene TRBV6-5, with 12 bases fitting TRBD2. The CDR3 length is 15 residues. Germline V gene sequence: CDR1 MNHEY, CDR2 SVGAGI. V dropped 5 bases and J dropped 2; count of bases not matched to a gene: 1. In DNA, the CDR3 is TGTGCCAGCAGTCGGACTAGCGGGACCTACAATGAGCAGTTCTTC. Translation gives CASSRTSGTYNEQFF.

The chain combines TRBV12-5 with TRBJ2-5; 8 bases line up with TRBD2. The germline gives CDR1 LGHNT, CDR2 FRNRAP. The CDR3 runs 18 residues. V lost 0 bases and J lost 9; bases outside the gene matches: 18. CDR3 protein: CASGLVLIKGGTGGAQYF. In DNA form, the CDR3 reads TGTGCTAGTGGTTTGGTACTGATTAAGGGGGGAACGGGAGGGGCCCAGTACTTC.